This T cell receptor (beta chain) was sequenced in a study of T-cell reconstitution after alpha-beta-depleted transplantation in children. Study findings and constraints: After transplant, at about two months, alpha-beta T cells were reportedly derived from several hundred expanded graft clones.

To note about this clonotype: Its antigen is currently unknown.

The authors prepared the TCRbeta library with unique molecular identifiers. TCRdb redid the calling of the PCR reads with MiXCR, one entry per CDR3 protein. The sample comprises 100,000 to 150,000 distinct CDR3 sequences, under 30% of which are singletons, and approximately 10% rests with the top ten. The germline V gene encodes CDR1 LGHDT and CDR2 YNNKEL (reference sequence). After removal of 0 bases from V and 7 bases from J, the junction contained 5 bases not matched to a gene. This CDR3 region has 15 residues. The rearrangement uses TRBV3-1 and TRBJ2-1, with 8 positions matching TRBD2. The sequencing here drew on PBMCs, mostly from graft donor cells, taken 180 days after TCRalphabeta/CD19-depleted stem cell transplant. This TCR was recovered from a male patient under 10 years old who had a stem cell transplant for chronic granulomatous disease, so the T cells may come from the graft donor. The CDR3 sequence is CASSQDHGRGNEQFF. The CDR3 DNA reads as TGTGCCAGCAGCCAAGATCACGGGAGGGGGAATGAGCAGTTCTTC.